This record covers a single T cell receptor (beta chain). These data are taken from a study of blood T cells in healthy people across ages. Combining a sample-barcoded 5' primer with a J-beta primer mix, a second PCR ran for roughly 6 to 11 cycles. A single record per CDR3 protein comes from TCRdb applying MiXCR to the 5' RACE reads. The table shows roughly 1.7 million distinct CDR3 sequences, with roughly 32% occurring only once. The TCR sequence derives from a woman in her 30s in good health. The source material was blood.

The CDR3 reads CSPIIDETQYF. The CDR3 bases are TGCAGTCCGATTATCGATGAGACCCAGTACTTC. This chain uses TRBV20-1 with TRBJ2-7; D is ambiguous. The J call may be incorrect, as the DNA end agrees better with TRBJ2-5. Germline CDR1 reads DFQATT; CDR2 reads SNEGSKA (reference sequence). This CDR3 comprises 11 residues.